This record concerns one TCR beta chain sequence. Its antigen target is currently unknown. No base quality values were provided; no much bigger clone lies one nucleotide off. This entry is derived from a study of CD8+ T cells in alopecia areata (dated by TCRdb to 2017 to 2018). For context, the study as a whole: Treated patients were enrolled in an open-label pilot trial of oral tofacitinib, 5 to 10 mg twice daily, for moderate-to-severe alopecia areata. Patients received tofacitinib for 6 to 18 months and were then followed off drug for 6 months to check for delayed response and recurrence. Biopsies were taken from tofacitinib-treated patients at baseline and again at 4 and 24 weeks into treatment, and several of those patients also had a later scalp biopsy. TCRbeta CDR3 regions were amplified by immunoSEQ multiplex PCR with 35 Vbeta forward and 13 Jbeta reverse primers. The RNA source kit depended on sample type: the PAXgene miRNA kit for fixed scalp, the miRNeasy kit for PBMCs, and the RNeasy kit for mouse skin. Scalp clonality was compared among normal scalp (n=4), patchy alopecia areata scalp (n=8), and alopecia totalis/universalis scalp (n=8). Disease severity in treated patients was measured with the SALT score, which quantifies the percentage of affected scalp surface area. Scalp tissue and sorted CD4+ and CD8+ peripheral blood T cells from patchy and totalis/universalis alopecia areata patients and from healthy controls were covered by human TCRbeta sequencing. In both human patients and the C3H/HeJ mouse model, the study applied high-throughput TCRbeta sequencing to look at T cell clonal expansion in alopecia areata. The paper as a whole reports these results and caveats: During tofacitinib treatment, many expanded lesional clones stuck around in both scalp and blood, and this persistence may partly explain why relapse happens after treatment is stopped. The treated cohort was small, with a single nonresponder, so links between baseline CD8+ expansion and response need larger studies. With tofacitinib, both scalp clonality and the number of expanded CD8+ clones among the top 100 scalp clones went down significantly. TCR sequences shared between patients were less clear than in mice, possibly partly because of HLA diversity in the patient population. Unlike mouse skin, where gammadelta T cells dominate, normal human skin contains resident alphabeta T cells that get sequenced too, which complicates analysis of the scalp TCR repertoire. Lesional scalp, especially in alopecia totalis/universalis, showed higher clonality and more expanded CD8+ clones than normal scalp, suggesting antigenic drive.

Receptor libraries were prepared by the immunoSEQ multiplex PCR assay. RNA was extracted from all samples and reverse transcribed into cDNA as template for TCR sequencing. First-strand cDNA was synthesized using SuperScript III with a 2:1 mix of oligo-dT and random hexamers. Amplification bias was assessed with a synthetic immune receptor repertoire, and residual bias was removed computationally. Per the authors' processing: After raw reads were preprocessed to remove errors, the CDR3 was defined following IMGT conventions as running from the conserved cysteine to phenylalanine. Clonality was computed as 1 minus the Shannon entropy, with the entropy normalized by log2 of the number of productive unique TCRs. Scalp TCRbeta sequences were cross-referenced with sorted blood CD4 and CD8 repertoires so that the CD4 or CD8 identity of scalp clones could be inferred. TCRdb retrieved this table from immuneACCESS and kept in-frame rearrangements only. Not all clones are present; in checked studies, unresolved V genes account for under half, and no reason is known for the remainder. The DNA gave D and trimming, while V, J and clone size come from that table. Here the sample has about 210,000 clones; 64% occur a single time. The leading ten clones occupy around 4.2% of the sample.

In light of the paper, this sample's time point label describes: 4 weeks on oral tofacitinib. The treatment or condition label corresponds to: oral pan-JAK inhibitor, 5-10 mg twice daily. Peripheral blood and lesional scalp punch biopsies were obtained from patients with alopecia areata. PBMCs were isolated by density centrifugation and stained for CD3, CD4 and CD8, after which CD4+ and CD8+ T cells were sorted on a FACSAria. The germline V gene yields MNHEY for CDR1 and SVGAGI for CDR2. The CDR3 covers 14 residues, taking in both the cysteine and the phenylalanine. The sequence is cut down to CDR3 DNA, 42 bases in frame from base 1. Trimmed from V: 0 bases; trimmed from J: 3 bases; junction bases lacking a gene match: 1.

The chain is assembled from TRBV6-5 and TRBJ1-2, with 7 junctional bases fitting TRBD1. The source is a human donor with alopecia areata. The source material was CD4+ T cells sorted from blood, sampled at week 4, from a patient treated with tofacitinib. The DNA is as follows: TGTGCCAGCAGTTACTCGACAGGGTACTATGGCTACACCTTC. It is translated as CASSYSTGYYGYTF.